The TCR beta chain described here comes from a study of blood T cell repertoires in COVID-19. Turning to the study itself: Italy, Spain and the United States were the sources of the convalescent and acute COVID-19 samples.

This CDR3 region has 20 residues. V lost 0 bases and J 2 bases, leaving 27 bases between the germline ends. Germline-derived CDR1 and CDR2 are SGHRS and YFSETQ. In the source study's methods: Amplified reference gene primers provided the basis for estimating nucleated cell counts. This table comes from immunoSEQ multiplex PCR, and its TCRdb copy is limited to in-frame clones, with some not included. The DNA was the basis for D and trimming; V, J and clone size are from that table. The table shows under 350,000 clones, with roughly nine tenths occurring only once. Resolution of symptoms, clearance, or two negative PCRs was present in recovered Cohort 3 donors.

The chain carries TRBV5-1 and TRBJ2-7; tentative D call: TRBD2 (7 bases). Sequencing was performed on PBMCs or T cells enriched from blood (not recorded which). This TCR came from a man aged 60 to 69 who had recovered from COVID-19. The CDR3 sequence is CASSLGSAEQRGDYPYEQYF. The CDR3 nucleotides read TGCGCCAGCAGCTTGGGTTCGGCCGAACAAAGGGGGGACTACCCCTACGAGCAGTACTTC.